The 30 T cell receptor beta chains below come from one sample, sequenced in a study of blood T cell repertoires in COVID-19. Clones were read by immunoSEQ multiplex PCR, and TCRdb kept only the in-frame ones, dropping some. The profile covers around 150,000 clones, with more than 60% appearing a single time and roughly 15% taken by the ten largest. Material for sequencing was peripheral blood. Source of these receptors: a man in his forties or fifties with acute or convalescent COVID-19.

In its sample, this clone was seen a few times. This specimen includes other DNA sequences encoding the same CDR3. The rearrangement uses TRBV5-1 and TRBJ2-5, with 9 nucleotides matching TRBD1. J was trimmed by 0 bases and V by 3 bases; bases with no gene match: 3. The CDR3 is 15 residues long. Germline CDR1 is SGHRS and CDR2 is YFSETQ. The CDR3: CASSWGQGDQETQYF. The CDR3 region has the DNA TGCGCCAGCAGCTGGGGACAGGGCGACCAAGAGACCCAGTACTTC.

V usage is TRBV5-1 and J usage is TRBJ1-1, with TRBD1 identical over 11 bases. The CDR3 has 14 residues. The J segment lost 4 bases and the V segment lost 4 bases, leaving 3 bases of the junction unmatched. CDR1 is SGHRS, CDR2 YFSETQ, per germline. CDR3: CASSPGTGGTEAFF. The CDR3 nucleotides are TGCGCCAGCAGCCCTGGGACAGGGGGCACTGAAGCTTTCTTT.

The chain couples TRBV5-1 to TRBJ2-1; 9 bases agree with TRBD1. The J segment lost 6 bases and the V segment lost 2 bases, leaving 3 bases of the junction unmatched. The CDR3 runs to 14 residues. The germline CDR1 and CDR2 sequences are SGHRS and YFSETQ. CDR3 region: CASSFGTGPNEQFF. The CDR3 DNA sequence: TGCGCCAGCAGCTTCGGGACAGGGCCCAATGAGCAGTTCTTC.

The V and J genes are TRBV5-1 and TRBJ2-5; TRBD2 matches at 12 bases. This CDR3 region has 16 residues. Germline-derived CDR1 and CDR2 are SGHRS and YFSETQ. With 0 bases clipped from V and 2 bases from J, the junction kept 2 bases outside the gene matches. The CDR3 protein is CASSLALAGGQETQYF. The CDR3 region has the DNA TGCGCCAGCAGCTTGGCCCTAGCGGGGGGGCAAGAGACCCAGTACTTC.

CDR3 in amino acids: CASSLAKGGQGHNEQFF. CDR3 coding DNA: TGTGCCAGCAGCTTAGCGAAGGGTGGGCAGGGGCACAATGAGCAGTTCTTC. This chain joins TRBV7-9 and TRBJ2-1, with a possible D match to TRBD1 (6 bases). The CDR3 length is 17 residues. Between the trimmed V and J ends, which lost 0 bases and 5 bases, there was a span of 17 bases. Germline lookup yields CDR1 SEHNR and CDR2 FQNEAQ (reference sequence).

This chain joins TRBV18 and TRBJ1-5; D uncertain. The V gene lost 3 bases and the J gene lost 1 base, with 13 bases spanning the gap. The CDR3 has 16 amino acids. Per the germline V gene, CDR1 is KGHSH and CDR2 is LQKENI. The chain's CDR3 is CASSPEKMKSNQPQHF. In DNA, the CDR3 is TGTGCCAGCTCACCTGAGAAAATGAAAAGCAATCAGCCCCAGCATTTT.

The rearrangement joins TRBV6-2 or TRBV6-3 to TRBJ1-5; the D gene is possibly TRBD1 (5 bases). CDR3 length: 15 amino acids. The V and J ends lost 5 bases and 1 base respectively, with 12 bases between them. Germline V lookup: CDR1 MNHEY, CDR2 SVGEGT. The CDR3 protein is CASSLLRGSNQPQHF. The CDR3 DNA reads TGTGCCAGCAGTCTCCTACGGGGGAGCAATCAGCCCCAGCATTTT.

This clone was recorded a few times. The chain joins TRBV5-6 to TRBJ1-6; 9 bases agree with TRBD1. The CDR3 spans 17 residues. V shed 4 bases, J shed 2 bases, and the junction held 7 bases outside the gene matches. Germline V CDR1 and CDR2: SGHDT, YYEEEE. DNA for the CDR3: TGTGCCAGCAGCCCCCGGACAGGGGACACCTATAATTCACCCCTCCACTTT. Protein sequence: CASSPRTGDTYNSPLHF.

This chain links TRBV4-1 with TRBJ1-2; D not resolved. Trimming pared 0 bases from V and 4 bases from J, leaving 6 bases between. Per germline, CDR1 MGHRA and CDR2 YSYEKL. The CDR3 loop spans 13 amino acids. This chain's CDR3 is CASSQDRLYGYTF. Written as DNA, the CDR3 is TGCGCCAGCAGCCAAGACAGACTCTATGGCTACACCTTC.

The chain couples TRBV29-1 to TRBJ1-2, with D unresolved. This CDR3 region has 17 residues. Germline V gene lookup returns CDR1 SQVTM and CDR2 ANQGSEA. V was shortened by 4 bases and J by 5 bases, with 26 bases between the two germline ends. The CDR3, as DNA: TGCAGCGTTGGGGATGTTTTCGGAGGACCCCTGGGGTATGGCTACACCTTC. It yields the protein CSVGDVFGGPLGYGYTF.

V and J are TRBV11-2 and TRBJ1-6; TRBD1 is a possible D gene (5 bases). The germline V gene encodes CDR1 SGHAT and CDR2 FQNNGV. The CDR3 has 17 amino acids. V lost 3 bases and J 7 bases, leaving 19 bases between the germline ends. The CDR3 bases are TGTGCCAGCAGCTTCCCAAACCCGGGACTAACAAATTCACCCCTCCACTTT. The encoded protein is CASSFPNPGLTNSPLHF.

V and J are TRBV19 and TRBJ1-2, with D perhaps matching TRBD1 (5 bases). CDR3 length: 14 residues. Per germline, CDR1 LNHDA and CDR2 SQIVND (reference sequence). V lost 1 base to trimming and J lost 2 bases, with 8 bases between them. The CDR3 coding sequence is TGTGCCAGTAGTATAGGACAGCGCAACTATGGCTACACCTTC. Translation: CASSIGQRNYGYTF.

This chain uses TRBV5-3 with TRBJ1-1; no definite D call. TRBV5-3 is an ORF, and what it does is uncertain. V lost 0 bases to trimming and J lost 1 base, with 16 bases between them. The CDR3 has 17 residues. CDR3 sequence reads: CARSLEPNTSANTEAFF. In DNA form, the CDR3 reads TGTGCCAGAAGCTTGGAACCGAATACTTCTGCGAACACTGAAGCTTTCTTT.

The rearrangement joins TRBV20-1 to TRBJ2-7; D call uncertain. This CDR3 is built from 13 residues. V lost 3 bases to trimming and J lost 2 bases, with 11 bases between them. Germline V gene data show CDR1 as DFQATT and CDR2 as SNEGSKA (reference sequence). The CDR3 sequence: CSASNEPPYEQYV. CDR3 DNA: TGCAGTGCTAGTAATGAGCCTCCCTACGAGCAGTACGTC.

The count of this clone is one. The chain is built from TRBV5-1 and TRBJ1-3, with a tentative D call TRBD1 (5 bases). Looked up from germline, CDR1 is SGHRS and CDR2 is YFSETQ. With 2 bases removed from V and 2 bases from J, the gap between germline ends came to 11 bases. This CDR3 spans 15 amino acids. The CDR3 loop reads CASSFAGTAGNTIYF. For the CDR3, the DNA is TGCGCCAGCAGCTTCGCGGGGACGGCTGGAAACACCATATATTTT.

J is TRBJ1-6 and V is TRBV28; perhaps TRBD1 as D (6 bases). In germline, CDR1 is MDHEN, CDR2 SYDVKM. The CDR3 spans 13 residues. Trimming stripped 3 bases from V and 6 bases from J, with 6 bases between. The CDR3 region has the DNA TGTGCCAGCAGTTTCAGGGGTAATTCACCCCTCCACTTT. This translates into CASSFRGNSPLHF. The entire variable domain, with the rest obtained from reference TRBV28 and TRBJ1-6, is as follows: DVKVTQSSRYLVKRTGEKVFLECVQDMDHENMFWYRQDPGLGLRLIYFSYDVKMKEKGDIPEGYSVSREKKERFSLILESASTNQTSMYLCASSFRGNSPLHFGNGTRLTVT.

The rearrangement joins TRBV5-1 to TRBJ1-6; no definite D call. With 4 bases removed from V and 5 bases from J, the gap between germline ends came to 10 bases. Germline V gene sequence: CDR1 SGHRS, CDR2 YFSETQ. The CDR3 is 14 amino acids. CDR3 protein: CASSVGQNNSPLHF. In DNA form, the CDR3 reads TGCGCCAGCAGCGTTGGGCAAAATAATTCACCCCTCCACTTT. Full variable domain (rest looked up from reference TRBV5-1 and TRBJ1-6): KAGVTQTPRYLIKTRGQQVTLSCSPISGHRSVSWYQQTPGQGLQFLFEYFSETQRNKGNFPGRFSGRQFSNSRSEMNVSTLELGDSALYLCASSVGQNNSPLHFGNGTRLTVT.

The rearrangement uses TRBV21-1 and TRBJ2-7; the table assigns TRBD2, which was not confirmed against the DNA. TRBV21-1 is deemed a pseudogene. This CDR3 contains 17 residues. The CDR3: CASSDPGLAGGPGEQYV. In nucleotides, the CDR3 is TGTGCCAGCAGCGACCCGGGACTAGCGGGGGGGCCTGGTGAGCAGTACGTC.

The V and J genes are TRBV19 and TRBJ1-6, with D possibly being TRBD1 (6 bases). The CDR3 has 13 residues. Germline CDR1 and CDR2: LNHDA and SQIVND (reference sequence). V was clipped by 9 bases and J by 13 bases, with 19 bases between them. CDR3 DNA: TGTGCCAGCCAAGGGGGGGAGGATTGGCCCCTCCACTTT. Residues: CASQGGEDWPLHF.

The chain employs TRBV29-1 and TRBJ1-1, with 8 positions matching TRBD1. This CDR3 is built from 13 residues. Unmatched junction bases numbered 7, after V lost 6 bases and J lost 4 bases. Germline CDR1 SQVTM, CDR2 ANQGSEA. CDR3 residues: CSVGQVRGTEAFF. CDR3 coding DNA: TGCAGCGTGGGACAGGTTCGGGGCACTGAAGCTTTCTTT.

A few counts support this clone. V is TRBV6-4 and J is TRBJ1-2, with TRBD1 matching 8 bases. The germline gives CDR1 MRHNA, CDR2 SNTAGT. J gave up 6 bases and V 0 bases, and 3 bases lay outside the gene matches. The CDR3 has 14 residues. Written as DNA, the CDR3 is TGTGCCAGCAGTGACTCGCGCAGGGGGCATGGCTACACCTTC. The encoded protein is CASSDSRRGHGYTF.

At least ten counts were recorded for this clone. CDR3: CASSVAGGSYEQYF. The CDR3 region has the DNA TGTGCCAGCAGTGTAGCGGGGGGCTCCTACGAGCAGTACTTC. The chain uses TRBV6-4 and TRBJ2-7; TRBD2 aligns across 10 bases. The CDR3 runs to 14 residues. V lost 4 bases to trimming and J lost 0 bases; unmatched junction nucleotides: 0. From germline, CDR1 is MRHNA and CDR2 SNTAGT.

V is TRBV6-1 and J is TRBJ2-7; possibly TRBD1 for D (7 bases). The CDR3 runs to 14 residues. V dropped 0 bases and J dropped 5 bases, with 11 bases sitting between them. CDR1 and CDR2 from the germline V gene are MNHNS and SASEGT. In nucleotides, the CDR3 is TGTGCCAGCAGTGAAGCGACCAGGGGGGACGAGCAGTACTTC. Translating it yields CASSEATRGDEQYF.

Only one count was recorded for this clone. The CDR3 sequence: CATSDYDGDGYTF. CDR3 in DNA: TGTGCCACCAGTGACTACGATGGTGATGGCTACACCTTC. The chain is built from TRBV24-1 and TRBJ1-2; no clear D. The CDR3 consists of 13 residues. Germline CDR1 reads KGHDR; CDR2 reads SFDVKD. The V end was cut by 4 bases, the J end by 6 bases, with 11 bases between.

V gene TRBV19 combines with J gene TRBJ1-5, with 9 bases fitting TRBD1. CDR3 length: 15 amino acids. With V trimmed by 5 bases and J by 6 bases, 8 bases remained unmatched. CDR1 LNHDA and CDR2 SQIVND come from the germline V gene (reference sequence). The CDR3 sequence is CASSSPGQGTQPQHF. CDR3 bases: TGTGCCAGTAGTTCACCGGGACAGGGTACTCAGCCCCAGCATTTT.

The chain recombines TRBV6-5 with TRBJ1-2; 10 positions agree with TRBD1. The trim removed 10 bases at V and 10 bases at J, leaving 15 bases unmatched. CDR1 is MNHEY, CDR2 SVGAGI, per germline. The CDR3 covers 14 residues. This CDR3 reads CATRWVPGQGTYTF. In DNA, the CDR3 is TGTGCCACCCGCTGGGTACCGGGACAGGGGACCTACACCTTC.

The J gene is TRBJ2-5, the V gene TRBV5-4; 10 bases align to TRBD2. Looked up from germline, CDR1 is SGHNT and CDR2 is YYREEE (reference sequence). This CDR3 comprises 15 residues. The trim removed 2 bases at V and 2 bases at J, leaving 3 bases unmatched. CDR3 in amino acids: CASSLAGGNQETQYF. The CDR3 nucleotides are TGTGCCAGCAGCTTAGCGGGGGGGAATCAAGAGACCCAGTACTTC.

The V gene is TRBV18, the J gene TRBJ2-6; 10 bases align to TRBD1. The CDR3 length is 17 residues. From germline, CDR1 is KGHSH and CDR2 LQKENI. Germline trimming cut 6 bases from V and 4 bases from J; bases unmatched to any gene: 9. The CDR3 DNA follows: TGTGCCAGCTCTCCCCGGACAGGGGGTGTGGGGGCCAACGTCCTGACTTTC. Residues: CASSPRTGGVGANVLTF. Together with reference TRBV18 and TRBJ2-6, the CDR3 gives the full variable domain: NAGVMQNPRHLVRRRGQEARLRCSPMKGHSHVYWYRQLPEEGLKFMVYLQKENIIDESGMPKERFSAEFPKEGPSILRIQQVVRGDSAAYFCASSPRTGGVGANVLTFGAGSRLTVL.

This clone was recorded once. The V gene is TRBV7-2, the J gene TRBJ2-7; D may be TRBD1 (6 bases). CDR1 and CDR2 (germline): SGHTA, FQGNSA. The CDR3 totals 13 residues. Trimming pared 3 bases from V and 5 bases from J, leaving 11 bases between. The CDR3 loop is CASSFERGNEQYV. In DNA form, the CDR3 reads TGTGCCAGCAGCTTCGAAAGGGGGAACGAGCAGTACGTC.

Only one count was recorded for this clone. This chain uses TRBV5-1 with TRBJ1-3, with D unclear. CDR1 is SGHRS and CDR2 is YFSETQ in the germline V gene. This CDR3 has 14 amino acids. Trimming took 1 base from V and 0 from J, leaving 5 bases between them. The CDR3 protein is CASSLYSSGNTIYF. The CDR3 DNA is TGCGCCAGCAGCTTGTACAGCTCTGGAAACACCATATATTTT. The full variable domain, its missing parts supplied by reference TRBV5-1 and TRBJ1-3, is KAGVTQTPRYLIKTRGQQVTLSCSPISGHRSVSWYQQTPGQGLQFLFEYFSETQRNKGNFPGRFSGRQFSNSRSEMNVSTLELGDSALYLCASSLYSSGNTIYFGEGSWLTVV.